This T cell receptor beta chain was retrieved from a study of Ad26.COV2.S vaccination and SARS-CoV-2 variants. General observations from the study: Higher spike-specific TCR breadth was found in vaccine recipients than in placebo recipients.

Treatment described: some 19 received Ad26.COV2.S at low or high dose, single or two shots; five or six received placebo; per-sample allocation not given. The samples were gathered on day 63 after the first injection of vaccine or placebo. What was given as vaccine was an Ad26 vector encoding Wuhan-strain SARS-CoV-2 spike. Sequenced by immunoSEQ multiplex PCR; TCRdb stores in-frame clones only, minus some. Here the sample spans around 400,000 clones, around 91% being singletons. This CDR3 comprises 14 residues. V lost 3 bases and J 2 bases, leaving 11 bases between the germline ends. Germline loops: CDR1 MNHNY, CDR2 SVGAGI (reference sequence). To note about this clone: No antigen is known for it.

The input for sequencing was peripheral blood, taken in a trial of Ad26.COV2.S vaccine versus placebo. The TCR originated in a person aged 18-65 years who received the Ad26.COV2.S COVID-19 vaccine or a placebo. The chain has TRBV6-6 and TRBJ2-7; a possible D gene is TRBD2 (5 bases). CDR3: CASSYAGLTYEQYF. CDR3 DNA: TGTGCCAGCAGTTATGCAGGACTCACCTACGAGCAGTACTTC.